The rows below give T cell receptor beta chains drawn from one sample of a study of blood T cell repertoires in COVID-19. Sequencing was performed with immunoSEQ multiplex PCR; in TCRdb, only in-frame clones are kept and a portion is missing. The sample shows about 53,000 clones, around 86% of them seen only once. The source material was peripheral blood. Every receptor here comes from an elderly man with acute or convalescent COVID-19. CDR3s include the opening cysteine and the closing phenylalanine or tryptophan. D genes are given only for firm matches. Size values are once, few and many counts, or a class for expanded clones, and some rows have none.

clone_size d_call j_call v_call cdr3_aa cdr3_nt
- TRBD2 TRBJ2-5 TRBV6-5 CASSSGGAGETQYF TGTGCCAGCTCTAGCGGGGGGGCAGGAGAGACCCAGTACTTC
- - TRBJ1-2 TRBV5-8 CASSLELVSVAGYTF TGTGCCAGCAGCTTGGAGCTAGTTTCCGTCGCTGGCTACACCTTC
- - TRBJ1-2 TRBV5-6 CASSLEDLRWSYGYTF TGTGCCAGCAGCTTGGAGGACTTACGGTGGAGCTATGGCTACACCTTC
- - TRBJ2-2 TRBV6-5 CASRPPRGQAGELFF TGTGCCAGCAGACCCCCCAGGGGCCAGGCCGGGGAGCTGTTTTTT
- TRBD1 TRBJ1-6 TRBV4-2 CASSPTGTGGLSPLHF TGTGCCAGCAGCCCCACCGGGACAGGGGGCCTTTCACCCCTCCACTTT
- TRBD2 TRBJ2-1 TRBV7-2 CASIPSGGFYNEQFF TGTGCCAGCATCCCTAGCGGGGGGTTTTACAATGAGCAGTTCTTC
- - TRBJ2-1 TRBV28 CASSLRTASNNEQFF TGTGCCAGCAGTTTGAGGACAGCATCTAACAATGAGCAGTTCTTC
- TRBD1 TRBJ1-6 TRBV27 CASSFFPRRTGGESPLHF TGTGCCAGCAGTTTCTTCCCGCGTCGGACAGGGGGCGAATCACCCCTCCACTTT
- TRBD1 TRBJ1-2 TRBV5-1 CASSMDREGYTF TGCGCCAGCAGCATGGACAGGGAAGGCTACACCTTC
- TRBD1 TRBJ1-1 TRBV19 CASSIGQAEAFF TGTGCCAGTAGTATTGGACAGGCTGAAGCTTTCTTT
once - TRBJ2-5 TRBV5-1 CASSLTQGRQETQYF TGCGCCAGCAGCTTGACCCAGGGGCGACAAGAGACCCAGTACTTC
once TRBD1 TRBJ1-1 TRBV6-5 CASRHPGQGTEAFF TGTGCCAGCAGACACCCGGGACAGGGGACTGAAGCTTTCTTT
- TRBD2 TRBJ2-3 TRBV5-1 CASRRSGTMSTDTQYF TGCGCCAGCAGACGGTCTGGGACTATGAGCACAGATACGCAGTATTTT
- - TRBJ1-6 TRBV3-1/TRBV3-2 CASSQDYSPLHF TGTGCCAGCAGCCAAGACTATTCACCCCTCCACTTT
- - TRBJ1-5 TRBV4-3 CASSQFATDSRNQPQHF TGCGCCAGCAGCCAGTTCGCTACTGACAGCCGCAATCAGCCCCAGCATTTT
- - TRBJ2-7 TRBV12-3/TRBV12-4 CASSLATDYEQYF TGTGCCAGCAGTTTAGCGACAGACTACGAGCAGTACTTC
once - TRBJ2-2 TRBV7-3 CASSLQGQGRRITGELFF TGTGCCAGCAGCTTACAGGGGCAGGGGAGAAGAATCACCGGGGAGCTGTTTTTT
- - TRBJ2-1 TRBV4-1 CASSQVGGRSSYNEQFF TGCGCCAGCAGTCAAGTCGGGGGAAGAAGCTCCTACAATGAGCAGTTCTTC
- - TRBJ1-2 TRBV11-2 CASSSTVSEGYTF TGTGCCAGCAGTTCGACAGTCTCGGAGGGCTACACCTTC
- TRBD1 TRBJ1-2 TRBV27 CASSTGAGRRYTF TGTGCCAGCAGTACAGGGGCCGGGAGACGCTACACCTTC
- TRBD1 TRBJ1-1 TRBV6-5 CASSYRTGVGAEAFF TGTGCCAGCAGTTACAGAACAGGGGTGGGCGCTGAAGCTTTCTTT
- - TRBJ1-5 TRBV30 CAWSVRGGDPAKQPQHF TGTGCCTGGAGTGTACGAGGCGGAGACCCCGCGAAGCAGCCCCAGCATTTT
- - TRBJ1-3 TRBV5-1 CASSLGQSFSGNTIYF TGCGCCAGCAGCTTGGGTCAGTCCTTCTCTGGAAACACCATATATTTT
- TRBD2 TRBJ2-1 TRBV2 CASRPLLAGGLNEQFF TGTGCCAGCAGACCCCTCCTAGCGGGGGGTTTGAATGAGCAGTTCTTC
- - TRBJ2-5 TRBV11-3 CASSYSATGTQYF TGTGCCAGCAGCTATAGCGCAACGGGGACCCAGTACTTC
- - TRBJ2-7 TRBV19 CASSSTGTRRSYEQYF TGTGCCAGTAGTAGTACCGGGACACGGAGGTCCTACGAGCAGTACTTC
- TRBD2 TRBJ2-5 TRBV6-5 CASRATGTSSGTQYF TGTGCCAGCAGGGCTACCGGGACTAGCAGCGGGACCCAGTACTTC